A single sample is the source of the 19 T cell receptor beta chains below, sequenced in a study of cytomegalovirus exposure and HLA in healthy donors. The PCR ran on 60 Vbeta and 13 Jbeta primers. Profiling relied on immunoSEQ multiplex PCR, and the TCRdb table lists in-frame clones only, not all of them. In the table there are 95,000 to 150,000 clones, 77% of which are singletons. The sequenced sample consisted of PBMCs. The receptors originated from a human donor in good health.

This clone was observed a handful of times. The chain couples TRBV2 to TRBJ1-4; weak D call: TRBD1 (5 bases). The CDR3 spans 13 residues. Germline V gene lookup returns CDR1 SNHLY and CDR2 FYNNEI. The germline V and J ends were trimmed by 10 bases and 7 bases, with 16 bases remaining between them. The CDR3 bases are TGTGCCACCACCGGGGACTACGGTGAAAAACTGTTTTTT. Its translation: CATTGDYGEKLFF.

There are a few counts of this clone. This rearrangement joins TRBV30 to TRBJ2-7; 10 bases are a match to TRBD2. The germline gives CDR1 GTSNPN, CDR2 SVGIG (reference sequence). V gave up 3 bases and J gave up 3 bases; unmatched junction bases: 8. This CDR3 is built from 15 residues. The CDR3 bases are TGTGCCTGGAGAACCCCACTAGCGGGAAACTACGAGCAGTACTTC. Amino acids: CAWRTPLAGNYEQYF. The full variable domain, in which reference TRBV30 and TRBJ2-7 provide the parts outside the CDR3, is SQTIHQWPATLVQPVGSPLSLECTVEGTSNPNLYWYRQAAGRGLQLLFYSVGIGQISSEVPQNLSASRPQDRQFILSSKKLLLSDSGFYLCAWRTPLAGNYEQYFGPGTRLTVT.

This chain uses TRBV7-8 with TRBJ2-7; TRBD1 matches at 7 bases. After removal of 10 bases from V and 2 bases from J, the junction contained 5 bases not matched to a gene. This CDR3 has 12 residues. CDR1 is SGHVS, CDR2 FQNEAQ, per germline. CDR3: CATSRGTYEQYF. Here the CDR3 DNA reads TGTGCCACCTCCAGGGGGACCTACGAGCAGTACTTC.

The genes are TRBV19 and TRBJ1-3; 9 bases map to TRBD1. The CDR3 covers 16 residues. V lost 7 bases to trimming and J lost 0 bases; unmatched junction nucleotides: 7. Germline assignment: CDR1 LNHDA and CDR2 SQIVND (reference sequence). The CDR3 loop is CASKTGGSLSGNTIYF. In DNA form, the CDR3 reads TGTGCCAGTAAGACAGGGGGAAGTCTCTCTGGAAACACCATATATTTT.

The chain couples TRBV7-9 to TRBJ2-7, with 12 positions matching TRBD1. V lost 1 base to trimming and J lost 2 bases; unmatched junction nucleotides: 0. Germline CDR1 SEHNR, CDR2 FQNEAQ (reference sequence). The CDR3 length is 15 residues. The CDR3 coding sequence is TGTGCCAGCAGCTTAGGGGACAGGGGGCCCTACGAGCAGTACTTC. Encoded protein: CASSLGDRGPYEQYF. The full variable domain, with the rest looked up from reference TRBV7-9 and TRBJ2-7, is DTGVSQNPRHKITKRGQNVTFRCDPISEHNRLYWYRQTLGQGPEFLTYFQNEAQLEKSRLLSDRFSAERPKGSFSTLEIQRTEQGDSAMYLCASSLGDRGPYEQYFGPGTRLTVT.

The sample holds one count of this clone. The chain employs TRBV7-8 and TRBJ2-5, with 7 bases aligning to TRBD2. The CDR3 totals 16 residues. After removal of 1 base from V and 5 bases from J, the junction contained 10 bases not matched to a gene. Germline V gene sequence: CDR1 SGHVS, CDR2 FQNEAQ. The CDR3 region is CASSLVWEGWGETQYF. In DNA form, the CDR3 reads TGTGCCAGCAGCTTAGTGTGGGAGGGCTGGGGGGAGACCCAGTACTTC. The full variable domain, its missing parts supplied by reference TRBV7-8 and TRBJ2-5, is GAGVSQSPRYKVAKRGQDVALRCDPISGHVSLFWYQQALGQGPEFLTYFQNEAQLDKSGLPSDRFFAERPEGSVSTLKIQRTQQEDSAVYLCASSLVWEGWGETQYFGPGTRLLVL.

The chain combines TRBV2 with TRBJ2-5, with a tentative D call TRBD2 (6 bases). The CDR3 extends over 12 amino acids. Trimming took off 8 bases at V and 5 bases at J, with 12 bases between the two ends. Germline CDR1 SNHLY, CDR2 FYNNEI. CDR3 DNA sequence: TGTGCCAGCCGGGGGTGGGGGGAGACCCAGTACTTC. Translation gives CASRGWGETQYF.

The chain links TRBV7-8 to TRBJ1-4; a possible D gene is TRBD1 (6 bases). The CDR3 has 15 residues. The V gene's germline CDR1 is SGHVS and CDR2 FQNEAQ. The ends were cut back, 5 bases at V and 8 bases at J, with 18 bases in the middle. The CDR3 sequence is CASSALTGLGEKLFF. DNA for the CDR3: TGTGCCAGCAGCGCTTTGACAGGCCTTGGGGAAAAACTGTTTTTT.

This clone was seen a few times. Within the sample, other DNA sequences also encode this same CDR3. J is TRBJ2-7 and V is TRBV9, with 11 bases aligning to TRBD2. V was pared by 5 bases and J by 4 bases, with 5 bases of the junction left unmatched. This CDR3 region has 14 residues. Germline values: CDR1 SGDLS, CDR2 YYNGEE. CDR3 sequence: CASSGGLAAYEQYF. In DNA form, the CDR3 reads TGTGCCAGCAGTGGGGGACTAGCGGCATACGAGCAGTACTTC.

The chain uses TRBV5-1 and TRBJ2-1; 7 nucleotides line up with TRBD2. The length of the CDR3 is 17 residues. J lost 4 bases, V lost 4 bases, and 14 bases had no gene match. CDR1 and CDR2 from the germline V gene are SGHRS and YFSETQ. As DNA, the CDR3 is TGCGCCAGCAGCCCCCCCCATGCTAGCGGACTTTACAATGAGCAGTTCTTC. Its translation is CASSPPHASGLYNEQFF.

This chain joins TRBV2 and TRBJ2-1, with 11 bases matching TRBD2. J was trimmed by 5 bases and V by 5 bases; bases with no gene match: 5. Looked up from germline, CDR1 is SNHLY and CDR2 is FYNNEI. The CDR3 contains 15 residues. Here the CDR3 DNA reads TGTGCCAGCAGTTGGACTAGCGGGTTTAACAATGAGCAGTTCTTC. Translated, it gives CASSWTSGFNNEQFF.

The genes are TRBV5-1 and TRBJ2-1; TRBD1 agrees at 11 bases. CDR1 SGHRS and CDR2 YFSETQ come from the germline V gene. V was clipped by 4 bases and J by 10 bases; unmatched bases: 10. The CDR3 covers 15 residues. The CDR3 loop is CASSGGTGGGLEQFF. The CDR3 region has the DNA TGCGCCAGCAGCGGAGGGACAGGGGGAGGTTTGGAGCAGTTCTTC.

This clone qualifies as medium-sized. The chain is built from TRBV12-2 and TRBJ1-1; the DNA was not used to check the table's D call, TRBD1. TRBV12-2 is a pseudogene. This CDR3 has 11 amino acids. This chain's CDR3 is CASTRGTEAFF. The CDR3 region has the DNA TGTGCAAGTACCAGGGGTACTGAAGCTTTCTTT.

This rearrangement joins TRBV7-2 to TRBJ2-2; tentative D call: TRBD2 (5 bases). Germline CDR1 and CDR2: SGHTA and FQGNSA. The CDR3 covers 13 residues. V was cut by 5 bases and J by 6 bases, with 10 bases left in between. DNA for the CDR3: TGTGCCAGCAGCCGGACTCGCTCCGGGGAGCTGTTTTTT. This translates into CASSRTRSGELFF.

The V call is TRBV7-9, the J call TRBJ2-2; 9 bases fit TRBD2. Germline V gene lookup returns CDR1 SEHNR and CDR2 FQNEAQ (reference sequence). V shed 4 bases and J 3 bases; nucleotides not matched to a gene: 6. The CDR3 runs to 16 residues. The CDR3 DNA reads TGTGCCAGCAGCTCTACAACTAGCGGGTACACCGGGGAGCTGTTTTTT. Its protein product is CASSSTTSGYTGELFF. The whole variable domain, remainder taken from reference TRBV7-9 and TRBJ2-2, is DTGVSQNPRHKITKRGQNVTFRCDPISEHNRLYWYRQTLGQGPEFLTYFQNEAQLEKSRLLSDRFSAERPKGSFSTLEIQRTEQGDSAMYLCASSSTTSGYTGELFFGEGSRLTVL.

The rearrangement links TRBV6-1 to TRBJ1-2; TRBD1 matches at 10 bases. CDR3 size: 15 residues. From germline, CDR1 is MNHNS and CDR2 SASEGT. Trimming cost V 7 bases and J 4 bases; bases outside gene matches: 9. CDR3 sequence (DNA): TGTGCCAGCACCGCGGGGGACAGGGGCAGCTATGGCTACACCTTC. Amino acid sequence: CASTAGDRGSYGYTF.

J is TRBJ1-1 and V is TRBV4-1; D gene unclear. There are 13 residues in the CDR3. Looked up from germline, CDR1 is MGHRA and CDR2 is YSYEKL. V was clipped by 3 bases and J by 5 bases, with 10 bases between them. In DNA, the CDR3 is TGCGCCAGCAGCCATTTCGCGGGTACTGAAGCTTTCTTT. It specifies CASSHFAGTEAFF.

A note on this clone: Distinct nucleotide sequences in the sample also encode this CDR3. CDR3 DNA: TGTGCCATCAGTGAGACCGACGGACACCAGTACTTC. Amino acids: CAISETDGHQYF. The J gene is TRBJ2-4, the V gene TRBV10-3; weak D call: TRBD1 (5 bases). Trimming removed 2 bases from V and 13 bases from J, with 12 bases in between. CDR3 length equals 12 residues. In germline, CDR1 is ENHRY, CDR2 SYGVKD.

The CDR3 region is CASSLAGAGGNYEQYF. The CDR3 bases are TGCGCCAGCAGCTTGGCCGGGGCGGGGGGGAACTACGAGCAGTACTTC. V and J are TRBV5-1 and TRBJ2-7, with 9 bases lining up with TRBD2. The CDR3 length is 16 residues. The V gene end was trimmed by 0 bases and the J gene end by 3 bases; junction bases not matched to a gene: 7. Germline values: CDR1 SGHRS, CDR2 YFSETQ.